This T cell receptor beta chain was sequenced during a study of cytomegalovirus exposure and HLA in healthy donors. Whole-study findings and limits: Association of a missense DCLRE1C variant with TCR beta V- and J-gene trimming was reported in a later analysis.

CDR1 and CDR2 from the germline V gene are LGHNT and FRNRAP. V lost 0 bases, J lost 3 bases, and 17 bases stayed unmatched. This CDR3 has 20 residues. This clone was detected a few times. Its matching antigen is unknown. Healthy bone marrow donors made up the donor group. PCR used 60 Vbeta primers and 13 Jbeta primers. Generated by immunoSEQ multiplex PCR, the TCRdb table keeps only in-frame clones and is missing some. This sample carries approximately 160,000 clones, approximately 71% of them seen once, and the ten largest clones take approximately 1.5%. The V and J genes are TRBV12-5 and TRBJ1-5; 7 bases agree with TRBD1. The receptor was isolated from a man aged 45-65 years in good health and CMV-seronegative. The sample consisted of PBMCs. This CDR3 reads CASGLVHPPTGSGFNQPQHF. DNA for the CDR3: TGTGCTAGTGGTTTGGTACATCCCCCGACAGGGTCAGGATTCAATCAGCCCCAGCATTTT.